The clone carrying this TCR beta chain has a handful of counts. Generated by immunoSEQ multiplex PCR, the TCRdb table keeps only in-frame clones and is missing some. This sample has approximately 91,000 clones, with about three quarters found just once. The source of the sample is a study of blood T cell repertoires in COVID-19. Across the study: Whether acute or convalescent, the COVID-19 samples came from the United States, Italy and Spain.

The sample was peripheral blood. The TCR was taken from a man in his sixties or seventies with acute or convalescent COVID-19.

CDR3 in DNA: TGTGCCAGCACCTTCGCACTCAGCGGATGGAACACCGGGGAGCTGTTTTTT. Translating gives CASTFALSGWNTGELFF. The chain links TRBV5-6 to TRBJ2-2, with D tentatively TRBD2 (5 bases). V lost 6 bases, J lost 1 base, and 19 bases lay in between. Per germline, CDR1 SGHDT and CDR2 YYEEEE. This CDR3 has 17 residues. Based on the CDR3 plus reference TRBV5-6 and TRBJ2-2, the full variable domain is DAGVTQSPTHLIKTRGQQVTLRCSPKSGHDTVSWYQQALGQGPQFIFQYYEEEERQRGNFPDRFSGHQFPNYSSELNVNALLLGDSALYLCASTFALSGWNTGELFFGEGSRLTVL.